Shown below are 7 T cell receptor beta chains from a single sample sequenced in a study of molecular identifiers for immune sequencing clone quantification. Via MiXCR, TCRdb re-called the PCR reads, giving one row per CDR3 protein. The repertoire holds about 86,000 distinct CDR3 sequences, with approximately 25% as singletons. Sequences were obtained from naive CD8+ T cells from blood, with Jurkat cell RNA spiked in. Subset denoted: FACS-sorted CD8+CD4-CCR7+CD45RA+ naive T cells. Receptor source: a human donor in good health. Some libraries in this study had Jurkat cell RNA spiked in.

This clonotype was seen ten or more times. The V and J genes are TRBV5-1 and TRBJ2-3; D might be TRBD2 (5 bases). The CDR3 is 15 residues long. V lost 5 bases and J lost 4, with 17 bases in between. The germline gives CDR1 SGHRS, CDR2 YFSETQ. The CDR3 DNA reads TGCGCCAGCAGGATTGGTGGGAGTGAGGCAGATACGCAGTATTTT. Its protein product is CASRIGGSEADTQYF.

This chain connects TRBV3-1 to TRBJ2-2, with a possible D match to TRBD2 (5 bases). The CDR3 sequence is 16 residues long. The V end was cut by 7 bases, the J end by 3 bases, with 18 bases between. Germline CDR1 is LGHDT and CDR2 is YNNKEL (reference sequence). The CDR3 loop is CASTAGWGVDTGELFF. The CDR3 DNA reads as TGTGCCAGCACCGCGGGTTGGGGTGTAGACACCGGGGAGCTGTTTTTT.

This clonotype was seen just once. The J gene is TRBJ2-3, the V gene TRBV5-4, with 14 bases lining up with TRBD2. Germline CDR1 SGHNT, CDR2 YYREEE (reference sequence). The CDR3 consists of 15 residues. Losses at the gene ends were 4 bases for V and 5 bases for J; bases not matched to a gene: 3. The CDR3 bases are TGTGCCAGCAGCCCCGGGACTAGCGGGAGAGATACGCAGTATTTT. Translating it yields CASSPGTSGRDTQYF.

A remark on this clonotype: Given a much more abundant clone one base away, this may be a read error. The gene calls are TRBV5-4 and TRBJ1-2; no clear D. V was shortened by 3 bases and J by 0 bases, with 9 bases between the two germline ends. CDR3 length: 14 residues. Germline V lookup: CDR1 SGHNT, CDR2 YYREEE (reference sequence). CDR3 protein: CASSWCGANYGYTF. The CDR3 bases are TGTGCCAGCAGCTGGTGCGGGGCTAACTATGGCTACACCTTC. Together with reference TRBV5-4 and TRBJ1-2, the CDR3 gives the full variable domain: ETGVTQSPTHLIKTRGQQVTLRCSSQSGHNTVSWYQQALGQGPQFIFQYYREEENGRGNFPPRFSGLQFPNYSSELNVNALELDDSALYLCASSWCGANYGYTFGSGTRLTVV.

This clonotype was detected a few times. The CDR3 sequence: CASSEAALGYSSYEQYF. The CDR3 bases are TGTGCCAGCAGTGAAGCGGCCCTCGGGTATAGCTCCTACGAGCAGTACTTC. The chain employs TRBV6-1 and TRBJ2-7; D gene unclear. Germline V gives CDR1 MNHNS, CDR2 SASEGT. This CDR3 is built from 17 residues. Trimming left V 0 bases short and J 0 bases short, with 15 bases between.

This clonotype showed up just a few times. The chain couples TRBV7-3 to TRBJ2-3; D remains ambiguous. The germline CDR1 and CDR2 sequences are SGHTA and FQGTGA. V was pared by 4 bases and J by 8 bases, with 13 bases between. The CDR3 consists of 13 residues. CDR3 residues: CASSSQEPGTQYF. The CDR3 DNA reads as TGTGCCAGCAGCTCGCAGGAGCCGGGTACGCAGTATTTT.

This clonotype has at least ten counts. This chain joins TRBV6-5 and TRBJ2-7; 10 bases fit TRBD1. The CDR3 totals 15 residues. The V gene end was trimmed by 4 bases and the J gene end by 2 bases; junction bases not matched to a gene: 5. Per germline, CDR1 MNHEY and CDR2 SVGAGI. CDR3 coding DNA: TGTGCCAGCAGTTTATCCGGGACAGGGGCCTACGAGCAGTACTTC. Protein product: CASSLSGTGAYEQYF.